One T cell receptor beta chain is described in this entry. Its antigen target is currently unknown. One base away there is no much larger clone; base qualities are not given. The library was generated by 5' RACE. TCRdb shows the sequencer as Illumina HiSeq 2500. A second PCR of 7 to 11 cycles was performed with a sample-barcoded 5' primer and a J-beta primer mix. A unique molecular identifier was introduced onto each TCR beta cDNA molecule by a template-switch 5' adaptor carrying 12 random nucleotides. At least 3 million CDR3-containing paired-end reads were obtained from each sample. All of the RNA was converted into first-strand cDNA using the Mint cDNA synthesis kit, with a TRBC-specific oligonucleotide serving as the primer. After uracil-DNA glycosylase treatment, a first 18-cycle PCR used universal primers M1SS and BC2_uni_R on all cDNA. The study's processing was this. For normalization, 1 million high-quality reads, each with a distinct molecular identifier, were randomly selected from each sample. Instead of being binned into consensus sequences, reads that shared molecular identifiers were thrown out. CDR3 identification, clonotype clustering and error correction used MiTCR with a Q25 quality threshold and the strictest error-elimination algorithm. Lower-bound total TCR beta diversity was estimated with a nonparametric unseen species model using Euler transformation. In-frame beta chains were kept once TCRdb had trimmed the public reads at Q25 with fastp and called clones with MiXCR. Entries that share a CDR3 protein sequence are merged under the most common genes and DNA. The V and J calls were not made by the authors but by TCRdb's processing. The sample profile shows roughly 700,000 distinct CDR3 sequences; roughly 50% of them were found once. Jointly, the top ten make up roughly a third of the sample.

The data derive from a study of blood T cells in healthy people across ages (dated by TCRdb to about 2015). The study in broad terms: In model experiments, roughly one uniquely barcoded TCR beta cDNA molecule per two T cells was captured by template switching. Using deep sequencing normalized with unique cDNA molecular identifiers, the study measured how TCR beta repertoire diversity changes with age. Donors were grouped into four age groups: young (average roughly 15 years), middle-aged (roughly 40), aged (roughly 62) and long-lived (roughly 80). To avoid experimental bias, donors of different ages were distributed randomly across sequencing lanes. Using the same blood draw, the study looked at two additional independent replicas of 1 million unique cDNA reads for two donors, one aged 18 to 30 and the other aged 80 or older. Summary of the overall study and its limitations: Since profiling was done on bulk unsorted PBMCs, naive and antigen-experienced compartments could not be conclusively compared. Compared with the aged group, more naive CD4+ T cells, fewer expanded clones and increased TCR diversity were shown by the long-lived group, suggesting age selection. Estimates of total diversity from one million sequenced T cells were regarded as lower bounds and underestimates. There was a strong correlation between observed TCR beta diversity and the percentage of naive T cells measured by flow cytometry. The CMV infection status of donors was not known, potentially confounding age-related changes in expanded clonotypes. Observed TCR beta diversity per million T cells fell roughly linearly with age, and a significant reduction was already apparent by age roughly 40.

The 39 donors, aged about 6 to 95 years, were systemically healthy Caucasian individuals from Russia. Ten milliliters of peripheral blood were drawn from each donor into EDTA-treated Vacutainer tubes. Ficoll-Paque density-gradient centrifugation was used to isolate PBMCs, with at least 7 million per sample. Trizol reagent was used to extract total RNA from the PBMCs, yielding at least 5 micrograms per sample. For every donor, an aliquot of PBMCs went through flow cytometry to measure the percentages of naive CD45RAhigh/CD27high T cells. The germline V gene supplies CDR1 SGHTA and CDR2 FQGTGA. The junction shows trimming of 2 bases on V and 2 bases on J, plus 8 bases between the germline ends. The CDR3 holds 14 amino acids from the cysteine to the phenylalanine. CDR3 DNA only is kept here, 42 bases in frame from base 1.

Sample: blood. The receptor comes from a woman aged 60-70 years in good health. The chain couples TRBV7-3 to TRBJ2-3; no D gene call is confident. The DNA sequence is as follows: TGTGCCAGCAGCTTACAACGGTCCACAGATACGCAGTATTTT. This codes for CASSLQRSTDTQYF.